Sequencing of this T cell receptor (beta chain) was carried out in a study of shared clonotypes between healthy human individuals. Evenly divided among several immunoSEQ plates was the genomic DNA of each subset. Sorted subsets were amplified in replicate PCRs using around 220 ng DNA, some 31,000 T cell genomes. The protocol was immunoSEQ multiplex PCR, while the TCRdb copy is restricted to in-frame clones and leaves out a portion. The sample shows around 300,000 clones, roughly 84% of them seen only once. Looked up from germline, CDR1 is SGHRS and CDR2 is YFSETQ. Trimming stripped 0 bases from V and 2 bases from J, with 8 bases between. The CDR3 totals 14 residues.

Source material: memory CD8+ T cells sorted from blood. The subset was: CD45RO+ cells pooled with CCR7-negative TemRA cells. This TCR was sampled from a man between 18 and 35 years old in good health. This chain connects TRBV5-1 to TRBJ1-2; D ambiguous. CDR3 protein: CASSLAYENYGYTF. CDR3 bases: TGCGCCAGCAGCTTGGCCTATGAGAACTATGGCTACACCTTC.